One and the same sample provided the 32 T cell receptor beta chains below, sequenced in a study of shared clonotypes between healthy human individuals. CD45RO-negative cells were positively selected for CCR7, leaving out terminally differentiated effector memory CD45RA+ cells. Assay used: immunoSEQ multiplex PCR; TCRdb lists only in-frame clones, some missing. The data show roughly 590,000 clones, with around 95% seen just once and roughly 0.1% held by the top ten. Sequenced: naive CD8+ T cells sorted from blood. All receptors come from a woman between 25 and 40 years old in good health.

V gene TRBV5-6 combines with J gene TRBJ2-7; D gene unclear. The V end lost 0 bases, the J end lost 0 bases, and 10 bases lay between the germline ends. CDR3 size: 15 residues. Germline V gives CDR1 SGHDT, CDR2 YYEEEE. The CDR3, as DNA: TGTGCCAGCAGCTTGGATAACAGTAACTCCTACGAGCAGTACTTC. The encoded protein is CASSLDNSNSYEQYF.

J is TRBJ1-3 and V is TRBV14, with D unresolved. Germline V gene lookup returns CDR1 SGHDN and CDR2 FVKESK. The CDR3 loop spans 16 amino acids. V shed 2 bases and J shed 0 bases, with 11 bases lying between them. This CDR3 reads CASSQRDYFSGNTIYF. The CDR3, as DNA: TGTGCCAGCAGCCAACGAGATTACTTCTCTGGAAACACCATATATTTT.

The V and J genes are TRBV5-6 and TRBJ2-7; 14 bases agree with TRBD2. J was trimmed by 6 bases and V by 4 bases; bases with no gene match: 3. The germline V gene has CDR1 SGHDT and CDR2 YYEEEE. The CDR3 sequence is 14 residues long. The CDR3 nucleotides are TGTGCCAGCAGCCCCGGACTAGCGGGAGGCGAGCAGTACTTC. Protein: CASSPGLAGGEQYF.

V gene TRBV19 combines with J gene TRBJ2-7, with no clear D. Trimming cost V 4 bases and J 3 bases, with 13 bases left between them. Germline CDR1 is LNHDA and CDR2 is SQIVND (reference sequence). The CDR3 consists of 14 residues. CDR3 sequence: CASSTRTGRYEQYF. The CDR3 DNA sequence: TGTGCCAGTAGTACCAGGACGGGCCGCTACGAGCAGTACTTC.

The CDR3 coding sequence is TGCGCCAGCAGCCAACCGCTAACTCAGCCCCAGCATTTT. It encodes CASSQPLTQPQHF. V gene TRBV4-1 combines with J gene TRBJ1-5; no reliable D call. Per the germline V gene, CDR1 is MGHRA and CDR2 is YSYEKL. This CDR3 is built from 13 residues. V was shortened by 2 bases and J by 6 bases, with 8 bases between the two germline ends.

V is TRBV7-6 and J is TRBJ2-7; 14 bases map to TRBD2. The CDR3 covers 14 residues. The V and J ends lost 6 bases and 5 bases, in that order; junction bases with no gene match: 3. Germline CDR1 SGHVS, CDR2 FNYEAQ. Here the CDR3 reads CASRGGLAGDEQYF. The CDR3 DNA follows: TGTGCCAGCAGGGGGGGACTAGCGGGAGACGAGCAGTACTTC.

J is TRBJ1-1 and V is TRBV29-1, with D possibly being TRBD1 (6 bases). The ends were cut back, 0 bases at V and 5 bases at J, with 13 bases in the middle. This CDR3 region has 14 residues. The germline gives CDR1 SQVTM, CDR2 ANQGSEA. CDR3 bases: TGCAGCGTTGAAGAAAGGGGGACTGGGACTGAAGCTTTCTTT. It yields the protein CSVEERGTGTEAFF.

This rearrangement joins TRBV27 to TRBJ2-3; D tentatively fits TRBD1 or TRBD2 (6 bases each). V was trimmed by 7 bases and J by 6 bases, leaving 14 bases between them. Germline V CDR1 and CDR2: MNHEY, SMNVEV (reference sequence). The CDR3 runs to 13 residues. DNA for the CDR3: TGTGCCAGCAAACGACCGGGGGCGGATACGCAGTATTTT. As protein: CASKRPGADTQYF.

CDR3 region: CASSQEARGNNEQFF. The CDR3 nucleotides read TGTGCCAGCAGCCAAGAAGCCAGGGGAAACAATGAGCAGTTCTTC. The chain is built from TRBV14 and TRBJ2-1, with D possibly TRBD1 on 6 matching bases. CDR1 and CDR2 (germline): SGHDN, FVKESK. Trimming stripped 0 bases from V and 5 bases from J, with 11 bases between. The CDR3 covers 15 residues.

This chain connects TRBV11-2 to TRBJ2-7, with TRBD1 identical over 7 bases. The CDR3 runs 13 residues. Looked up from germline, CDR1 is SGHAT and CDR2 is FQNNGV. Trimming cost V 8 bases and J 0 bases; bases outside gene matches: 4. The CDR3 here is CASGTDSSYEQYF. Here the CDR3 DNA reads TGTGCCAGCGGGACAGATAGCTCCTACGAGCAGTACTTC.

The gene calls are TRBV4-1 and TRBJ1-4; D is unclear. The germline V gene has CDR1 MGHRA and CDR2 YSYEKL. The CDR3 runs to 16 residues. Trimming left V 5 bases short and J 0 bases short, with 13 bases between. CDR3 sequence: CASSSRRAATNEKLFF. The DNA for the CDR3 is TGCGCCAGCAGCTCCCGTCGGGCAGCAACTAATGAAAAACTGTTTTTT.

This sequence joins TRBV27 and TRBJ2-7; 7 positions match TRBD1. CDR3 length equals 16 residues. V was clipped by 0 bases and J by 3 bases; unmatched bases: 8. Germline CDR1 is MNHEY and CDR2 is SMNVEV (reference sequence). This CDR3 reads CASSLSSTGSFYEQYF. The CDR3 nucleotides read TGTGCCAGCAGTTTATCGTCGACAGGGTCATTCTACGAGCAGTACTTC.

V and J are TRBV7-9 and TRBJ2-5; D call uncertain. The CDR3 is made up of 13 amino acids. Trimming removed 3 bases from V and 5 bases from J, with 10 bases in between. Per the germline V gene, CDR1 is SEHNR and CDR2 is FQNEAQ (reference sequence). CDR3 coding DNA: TGTGCCAGCAGCTTGACGGAAGGGGAGACCCAGTACTTC. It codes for CASSLTEGETQYF.

CDR3 amino acids: CSVVVPGYEQYF. The CDR3 region has the DNA TGCAGCGTTGTAGTACCGGGCTACGAGCAGTACTTC. The rearrangement links TRBV29-1 to TRBJ2-7; D is uncertain. Germline V gene data show CDR1 as SQVTM and CDR2 as ANQGSEA. CDR3 length: 12 residues. Deletions cut 4 bases from V and 3 bases from J, with 10 bases between.

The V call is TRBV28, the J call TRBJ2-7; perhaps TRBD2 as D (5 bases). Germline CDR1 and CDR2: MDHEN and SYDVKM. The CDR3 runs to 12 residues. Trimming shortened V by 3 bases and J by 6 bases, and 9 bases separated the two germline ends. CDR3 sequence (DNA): TGTGCCAGCAGTTTCGGGAAGAGCGAGCAGTACTTC. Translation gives CASSFGKSEQYF.

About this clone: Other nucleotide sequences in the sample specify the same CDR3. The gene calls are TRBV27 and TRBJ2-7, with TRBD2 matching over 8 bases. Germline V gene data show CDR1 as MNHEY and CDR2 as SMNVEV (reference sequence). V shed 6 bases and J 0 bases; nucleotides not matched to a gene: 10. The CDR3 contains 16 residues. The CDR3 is CASSPSGGPLSYEQYF. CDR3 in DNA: TGTGCCAGCAGCCCCTCGGGGGGGCCGCTCTCCTACGAGCAGTACTTC.

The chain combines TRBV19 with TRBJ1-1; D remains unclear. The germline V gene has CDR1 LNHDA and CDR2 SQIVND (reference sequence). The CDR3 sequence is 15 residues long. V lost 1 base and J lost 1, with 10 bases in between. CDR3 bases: TGTGCCAGTAGTATAGCACAGCCGCCGAACACTGAAGCTTTCTTT. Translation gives CASSIAQPPNTEAFF.

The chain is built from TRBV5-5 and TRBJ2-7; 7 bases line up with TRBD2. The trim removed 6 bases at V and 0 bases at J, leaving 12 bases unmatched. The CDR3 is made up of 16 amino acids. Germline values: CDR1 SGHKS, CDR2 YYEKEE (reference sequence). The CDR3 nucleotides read TGTGCCAGCACTAAAACGGGGAGCGGGATCTCCTACGAGCAGTACTTC. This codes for CASTKTGSGISYEQYF.

CDR3 DNA: TGTGCCAGTAGTTTGGGCTGGGAGACCCAGTACTTC. It codes for CASSLGWETQYF. This rearrangement joins TRBV19 to TRBJ2-5; D uncertain. Germline V gene data show CDR1 as LNHDA and CDR2 as SQIVND (reference sequence). This CDR3 comprises 12 residues. Trimming left V 5 bases short and J 5 bases short, with 9 bases between.

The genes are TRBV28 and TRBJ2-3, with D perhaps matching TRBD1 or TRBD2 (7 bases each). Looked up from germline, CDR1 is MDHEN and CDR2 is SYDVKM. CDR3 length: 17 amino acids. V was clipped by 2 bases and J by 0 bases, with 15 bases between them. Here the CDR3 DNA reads TGTGCCAGCAGTTTAAGGGGGCTAGCGGCTAGCACAGATACGCAGTATTTT. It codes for CASSLRGLAASTDTQYF.

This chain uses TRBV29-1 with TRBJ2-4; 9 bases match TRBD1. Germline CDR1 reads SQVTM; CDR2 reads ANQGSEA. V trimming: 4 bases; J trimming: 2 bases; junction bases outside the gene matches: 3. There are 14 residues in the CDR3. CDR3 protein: CSVAGTGTKNIQYF. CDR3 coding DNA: TGCAGCGTTGCCGGGACAGGGACCAAAAACATTCAGTACTTC. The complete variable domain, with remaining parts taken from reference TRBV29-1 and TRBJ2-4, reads SAVISQKPSRDICQRGTSLTIQCQVDSQVTMMFWYRQQPGQSLTLIATANQGSEATYESGFVIDKFPISRPNLTFSTLTVSNMSPEDSSIYLCSVAGTGTKNIQYFGAGTRLSVL.

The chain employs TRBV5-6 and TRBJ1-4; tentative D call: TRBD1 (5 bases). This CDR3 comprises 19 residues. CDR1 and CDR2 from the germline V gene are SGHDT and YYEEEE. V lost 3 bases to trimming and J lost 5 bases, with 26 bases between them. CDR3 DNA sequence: TGTGCCAGCAGCTCCCTGTCAAATCAGGGAGAAGTGGGGAATGAAAAACTGTTTTTT. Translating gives CASSSLSNQGEVGNEKLFF.

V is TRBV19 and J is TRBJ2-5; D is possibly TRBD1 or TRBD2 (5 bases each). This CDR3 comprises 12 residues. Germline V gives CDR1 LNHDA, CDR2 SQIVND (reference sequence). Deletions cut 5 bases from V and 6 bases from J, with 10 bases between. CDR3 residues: CASSDGTQTQYF. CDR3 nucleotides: TGTGCCAGTAGTGACGGGACGCAGACCCAGTACTTC.

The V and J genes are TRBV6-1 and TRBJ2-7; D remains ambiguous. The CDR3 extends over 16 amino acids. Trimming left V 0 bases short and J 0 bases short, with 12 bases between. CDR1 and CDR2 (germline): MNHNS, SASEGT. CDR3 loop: CASSEAVGGYSYEQYF. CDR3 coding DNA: TGTGCCAGCAGTGAAGCGGTAGGTGGGTACTCCTACGAGCAGTACTTC.

Written as DNA, the CDR3 is TGTGCCAGCAGTCGTAGTGGTAATAGCGGGGGATACGAGCAGTACTTC. This translates into CASSRSGNSGGYEQYF. This chain connects TRBV28 to TRBJ2-5, with 9 bases that match TRBD2. TRBJ2-7 explains the end of the DNA better; the J call may be wrong. Germline CDR1 is MDHEN and CDR2 is SYDVKM. The CDR3 contains 16 residues.

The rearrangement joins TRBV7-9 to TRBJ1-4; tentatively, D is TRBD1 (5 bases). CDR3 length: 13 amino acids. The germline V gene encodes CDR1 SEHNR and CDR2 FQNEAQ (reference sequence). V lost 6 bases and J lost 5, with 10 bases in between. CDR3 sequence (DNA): TGTGCCAGCAGTTTTGGGGGAAATGAAAAACTGTTTTTT. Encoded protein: CASSFGGNEKLFF.

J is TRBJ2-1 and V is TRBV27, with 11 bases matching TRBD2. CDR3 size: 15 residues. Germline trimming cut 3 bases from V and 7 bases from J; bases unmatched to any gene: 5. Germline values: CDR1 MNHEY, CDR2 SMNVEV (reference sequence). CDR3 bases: TGTGCCAGCAGTTTCTCTAGCGGGAGGTTTAATGAGCAGTTCTTC. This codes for CASSFSSGRFNEQFF.

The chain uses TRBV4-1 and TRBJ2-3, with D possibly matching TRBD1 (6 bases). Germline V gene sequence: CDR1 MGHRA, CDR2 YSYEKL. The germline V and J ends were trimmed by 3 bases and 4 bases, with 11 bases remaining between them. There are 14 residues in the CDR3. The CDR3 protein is CASSHLTGSDTQYF. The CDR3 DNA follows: TGCGCCAGCAGCCACCTTACAGGGTCAGATACGCAGTATTTT.

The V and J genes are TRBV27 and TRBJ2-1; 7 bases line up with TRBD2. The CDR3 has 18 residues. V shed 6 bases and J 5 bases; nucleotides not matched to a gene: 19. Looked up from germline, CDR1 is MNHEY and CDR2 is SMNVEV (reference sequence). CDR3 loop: CASSLMPPVGEGNNEQFF. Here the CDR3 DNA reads TGTGCCAGCAGCCTTATGCCCCCGGTGGGGGAGGGGAACAATGAGCAGTTCTTC.

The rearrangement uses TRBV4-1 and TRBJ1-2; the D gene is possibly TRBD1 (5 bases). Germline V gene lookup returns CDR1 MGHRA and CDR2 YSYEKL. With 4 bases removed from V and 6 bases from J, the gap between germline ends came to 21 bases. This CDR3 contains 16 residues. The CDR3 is CASSLRRGPEGHGYTF. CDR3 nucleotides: TGCGCCAGCAGCCTTAGGCGGGGCCCCGAGGGTCATGGCTACACCTTC.

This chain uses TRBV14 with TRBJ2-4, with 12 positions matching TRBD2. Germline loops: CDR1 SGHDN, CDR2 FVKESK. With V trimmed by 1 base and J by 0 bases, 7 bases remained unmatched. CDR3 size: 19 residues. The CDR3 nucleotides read TGTGCCAGCAGCCAAGCGGGGACTAGCGGGCCCTTAGCCAAAAACATTCAGTACTTC. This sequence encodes CASSQAGTSGPLAKNIQYF.

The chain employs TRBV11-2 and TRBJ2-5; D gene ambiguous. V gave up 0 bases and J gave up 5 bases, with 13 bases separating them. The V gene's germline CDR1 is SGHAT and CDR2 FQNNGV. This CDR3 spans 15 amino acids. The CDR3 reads CASSLEVAARETQYF. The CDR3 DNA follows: TGTGCCAGCAGCTTAGAGGTTGCCGCCCGGGAGACCCAGTACTTC.